These 20 T cell receptor beta chains share one sample of origin, sequenced in a study of vaccination effects on CD4 cells after COVID-19 (dated by TCRdb to the early 2020s). To identify antigen-specific CD4+ T cell clonotypes by their expansion, the ViraFEST assay first stimulated PBMC with viral peptide pools and then applied TCR sequencing. After more than 9 days of culture, CD4+ T cells were isolated with the EasySep CD4+ T cell isolation kit. The protocol used for the library was the immunoSEQ multiplex PCR assay. This immuneACCESS table, as held by TCRdb, lists in-frame sequences with V and J called but not all clones. Of the missing ones, under half trace to an unresolved V gene in checked studies; the others have no known cause. The table for this sample lists some 79,000 clones; around 74% of them were counted only once. Together, the top ten hold roughly 1.8% of the sample. The antigens these receptors bind are not known.

The specimen was CD4+ T cells from PBMCs cultured with HCoV-229E spike peptides, collected before COVID-19 vaccination. The cell subset or site label, read with the paper, signifies: HCoV-229E spike overlapping peptide pool stimulation. These receptors were obtained from a human donor who received a COVID-19 vaccine.

This clone was observed a handful of times. The rearrangement uses TRBV3-1 (or the pseudogene TRBV3-2) and TRBJ1-3, with TRBD1 matching 7 bases. J lost 5 bases, V lost 6 bases, and 7 bases had no gene match. The CDR3 covers 14 residues. Germline-derived CDR1 and CDR2 are LGHDT and YNNKEL (reference sequence). The CDR3 is CASRQAGGRNTIYF. The CDR3 nucleotides are TGTGCCAGCAGGCAGGCAGGGGGTAGAAACACCATATATTTT.

V usage is TRBV4-1 and J usage is TRBJ2-5, with 8 bases identical to TRBD2. The CDR3 is made up of 16 amino acids. Trimming at V came to 1 base and at J to 1 base, leaving 5 bases not matched to a gene. The germline V gene has CDR1 MGHRA and CDR2 YSYEKL. The CDR3 DNA reads TGCGCCAGCAGCCAAGTGCGCGGGGGGACCCAAGAGACCCAGTACTTC. It specifies CASSQVRGGTQETQYF.

This clone has more than one count but fewer than ten. The chain has TRBV12-5 and TRBJ1-1; D is unclear. The V gene's germline CDR1 is LGHNT and CDR2 FRNRAP. The CDR3 is 14 residues long. V gave up 0 bases and J gave up 5 bases, with 10 bases separating them. This CDR3 is CASGLVLSGTEAFF. The CDR3 DNA reads TGTGCTAGTGGTTTGGTACTGAGTGGGACTGAAGCTTTCTTT.

The chain is built from TRBV18 and TRBJ2-4; D is undetermined. This CDR3 is built from 15 residues. V dropped 6 bases and J dropped 0 bases, with 12 bases sitting between them. CDR1 is KGHSH and CDR2 is LQKENI in the germline V gene. CDR3 in DNA: TGTGCCAGCTCTGTACACGGTTTAGCCAAAAACATTCAGTACTTC. Translated: CASSVHGLAKNIQYF.

The chain has TRBV5-6 and TRBJ1-5, with a tentative D call TRBD1 (6 bases). This CDR3 is 13 amino acids long. The V gene lost 4 bases and the J gene lost 4 bases, with 9 bases spanning the gap. The germline gives CDR1 SGHDT, CDR2 YYEEEE. This chain's CDR3 is CASSPDRNQPQHF. CDR3 coding DNA: TGTGCCAGCAGCCCGGACAGAAATCAGCCCCAGCATTTT. The whole variable domain, filled in from reference TRBV5-6 and TRBJ1-5, reads DAGVTQSPTHLIKTRGQQVTLRCSPKSGHDTVSWYQQALGQGPQFIFQYYEEEERQRGNFPDRFSGHQFPNYSSELNVNALLLGDSALYLCASSPDRNQPQHFGDGTRLSIL.

This chain uses TRBV18 with TRBJ2-7; no definite D call. Between the trimmed V and J ends, which lost 2 bases and 6 bases, there was a span of 11 bases. Germline V gene lookup returns CDR1 KGHSH and CDR2 LQKENI. The CDR3 covers 13 residues. This chain's CDR3 is CASSPDLGGEQYV. CDR3 DNA: TGTGCCAGCTCACCAGATCTGGGTGGCGAGCAGTACGTC.

The gene calls are TRBV5-8 and TRBJ1-6, with D possibly matching TRBD1 (6 bases). V shed 7 bases and J shed 3 bases, with 14 bases lying between them. Looked up from germline, CDR1 is SGHTS and CDR2 is YDEGEE. CDR3 length equals 15 residues. The CDR3 loop reads CASAGGHLYNSPLHF. CDR3 DNA sequence: TGTGCCAGCGCGGGGGGACACCTCTATAATTCACCCCTCCACTTT.

This clone was observed once. This chain connects TRBV5-1 to TRBJ1-2, with D perhaps TRBD1 (6 bases). CDR1 is SGHRS and CDR2 is YFSETQ in the germline V gene. Trimming removed 2 bases at V and 8 bases at J, with 13 bases between. The CDR3 totals 13 residues. The CDR3 nucleotides are TGCGCCAGCAGCTTTAACCCAGGGGACGGCTACACCTTC. Amino acid sequence: CASSFNPGDGYTF. Complete variable domain (other parts from reference TRBV5-1 and TRBJ1-2): KAGVTQTPRYLIKTRGQQVTLSCSPISGHRSVSWYQQTPGQGLQFLFEYFSETQRNKGNFPGRFSGRQFSNSRSEMNVSTLELGDSALYLCASSFNPGDGYTFGSGTRLTVV.

The chain uses TRBV6-6 and TRBJ1-1; D not certain. This CDR3 contains 17 residues. V lost 5 bases and J lost 1, with 20 bases in between. CDR1 and CDR2 from the germline V gene are MNHNY and SVGAGI (reference sequence). Here the CDR3 reads CASSQPLPGSRNTEAFF. The CDR3 nucleotides are TGTGCCAGCAGTCAGCCCCTTCCGGGGTCGCGGAACACTGAAGCTTTCTTT.

To note about this clone: The sample has other DNA sequences that encode this CDR3 too. V gene TRBV5-1 combines with J gene TRBJ2-7; the D is unclear. V lost 0 bases to trimming and J lost 3 bases, with 7 bases between them. The CDR3 is 13 residues long. Per germline, CDR1 SGHRS and CDR2 YFSETQ. In nucleotides, the CDR3 is TGCGCCAGCAGCTTGGCCCAAGGCTACGAGCAGTACGTC. This codes for CASSLAQGYEQYV.

The J gene is TRBJ1-1, the V gene TRBV9; D is ambiguous. Germline CDR1 is SGDLS and CDR2 is YYNGEE. The CDR3 consists of 14 residues. V lost 0 bases and J lost 3, with 9 bases in between. The CDR3 nucleotides read TGTGCCAGCAGCGTAGGATCGGGGTACACTGAAGCTTTCTTT. This gives the protein CASSVGSGYTEAFF.

The rearrangement links TRBV24-1 to TRBJ1-5; D gene uncertain. The CDR3 loop spans 13 amino acids. Looked up from germline, CDR1 is KGHDR and CDR2 is SFDVKD. With 2 bases removed from V and 5 bases from J, the gap between germline ends came to 6 bases. The CDR3 sequence is CATSDSGHQPQHF. The CDR3 bases are TGTGCCACCAGTGATTCCGGGCATCAGCCCCAGCATTTT.

The chain couples TRBV12-3 or TRBV12-4 to TRBJ1-5, with no clear D. There are 13 residues in the CDR3. The V and J ends lost 5 bases and 7 bases respectively, with 12 bases between them. CDR3 sequence reads: CASSPPGKQPQHF. The CDR3 DNA is TGTGCCAGCAGTCCTCCCGGGAAACAGCCCCAGCATTTT.

This clone has only a few counts. The genes are TRBV7-8 and TRBJ2-7; D is possibly TRBD1 or TRBD2 (6 bases each). Germline V CDR1 and CDR2: SGHVS, FQNEAQ. Trimming shortened V by 0 bases and J by 1 base, and 10 bases separated the two germline ends. This CDR3 has 15 residues. CDR3 in DNA: TGTGCCAGCAGCTTAGCGGGAGGACAGTCCTACGAGCAGTACGTC. Amino acid sequence: CASSLAGGQSYEQYV.

V usage is TRBV3-1 (or the pseudogene TRBV3-2) and J usage is TRBJ2-3, with 12 bases matching TRBD2. Trimming at V came to 7 bases and at J to 4 bases, leaving 6 bases not matched to a gene. This CDR3 spans 15 amino acids. Germline CDR1 and CDR2: LGHDT and YNNKEL (reference sequence). DNA of the CDR3: TGTGCCAGCACCTCTAGCGGGGGGGTGTCAGATACGCAGTATTTT. Translated, it gives CASTSSGGVSDTQYF.

The chain employs TRBV9 and TRBJ2-2, with TRBD1 as a possible D gene (6 bases). Germline loops: CDR1 SGDLS, CDR2 YYNGEE. The CDR3 is 15 amino acids. V was clipped by 4 bases and J by 1 base, with 11 bases between them. The CDR3 DNA is TGTGCCAGCAGCCCGGGACACGGGAACACCGGGGAGCTGTTTTTT. This sequence encodes CASSPGHGNTGELFF. The variable domain in full, with the rest retrieved from reference TRBV9 and TRBJ2-2, is DSGVTQTPKHLITATGQRVTLRCSPRSGDLSVYWYQQSLDQGLQFLIQYYNGEERAKGNILERFSAQQFPDLHSELNLSSLELGDSALYFCASSPGHGNTGELFFGEGSRLTVL.

J is TRBJ2-3 and V is TRBV24-1; possible D gene TRBD2, 6 bases. The germline V and J ends were trimmed by 7 bases and 0 bases, with 10 bases remaining between them. The germline CDR1 and CDR2 sequences are KGHDR and SFDVKD. This CDR3 is 14 amino acids long. DNA of the CDR3: TGTGCCACCAGCGGGGGAACTAGCACAGATACGCAGTATTTT. It is translated as CATSGGTSTDTQYF.

This chain links TRBV4-1 with TRBJ2-7; 9 nucleotides align to TRBD2. J was trimmed by 4 bases and V by 1 base; bases with no gene match: 5. Germline V gene sequence: CDR1 MGHRA, CDR2 YSYEKL. The CDR3 spans 15 residues. The CDR3 reads CASSQGLSGGYEQYV. The CDR3 DNA reads TGCGCCAGCAGCCAAGGCCTCAGCGGGGGGTACGAGCAGTACGTC.

The chain carries TRBV19 and TRBJ1-6, with unresolved D. V lost 5 bases and J lost 0, with 11 bases in between. This CDR3 spans 16 amino acids. Germline values: CDR1 LNHDA, CDR2 SQIVND (reference sequence). CDR3 nucleotides: TGTGCCAGTAGTCACCTCCGAAGCTCCTATAATTCACCCCTCCACTTT. Translated: CASSHLRSSYNSPLHF.

The chain uses TRBV5-1 and TRBJ2-3; D perhaps matches TRBD2 (7 bases). Looked up from germline, CDR1 is SGHRS and CDR2 is YFSETQ. The CDR3 sequence is 16 residues long. The V gene lost 2 bases and the J gene lost 1 base, with 14 bases spanning the gap. For the CDR3, the DNA is TGCGCCAGCAGCTTAGATTCGGGGGGCCGCACAGATACGCAGTATTTT. This translates into CASSLDSGGRTDTQYF. The complete variable domain, with remaining parts taken from reference TRBV5-1 and TRBJ2-3, reads KAGVTQTPRYLIKTRGQQVTLSCSPISGHRSVSWYQQTPGQGLQFLFEYFSETQRNKGNFPGRFSGRQFSNSRSEMNVSTLELGDSALYLCASSLDSGGRTDTQYFGPGTRLTVL.